Below, 19 T cell receptor beta chains from the same sample are listed, as sequenced in a study of follicular helper T cells after annual influenza vaccination. Time point in this sample: 2015-2016 season, pre-vaccination. Method: immunoSEQ multiplex PCR; TCRdb's copy keeps in-frame clones and lacks some. The sample contains more than 5,000 clones, approximately 85% of which appear only once. Specimen: CXCR5+ CD38- circulating T follicular helper cells from blood, collected on the day of influenza vaccination. Subset given: circulating Tfh, non-naive CD4+CXCR5+PD-1+ (ICOS+CD38+ or ICOS-CD38-). The receptors here all came from an adult who received the influenza vaccine.

This clone was seen only once. This chain joins TRBV5-5 and TRBJ1-2; D might be TRBD1 (6 bases). Germline lookup yields CDR1 SGHKS and CDR2 YYEKEE (reference sequence). The CDR3 has 16 residues. V dropped 0 bases and J dropped 4 bases, with 16 bases sitting between them. In nucleotides, the CDR3 is TGTGCCAGCAGCTTGGTCCAACAGGGAGAGTCCTATGGCTACACCTTC. Translated, it gives CASSLVQQGESYGYTF.

Turning to this clone: A junction boundary mismatches the germline segment, possibly from a read error. V gene TRBV7-7 combines with J gene TRBJ1-1, with D hard to call. CDR1 SSHAT and CDR2 FNYEAQ come from the germline V gene (reference sequence). CDR3 length equals 13 residues. In DNA, the CDR3 is TGTGCTAGCAGCCGAGGACCCTACACTGAAGCTTTCTTT. Protein product: CASSRGPYTEAFF.

The chain uses TRBV6-6 and TRBJ2-7; 7 bases fit TRBD1. Trimming cost V 4 bases and J 5 bases; bases outside gene matches: 5. Looked up from germline, CDR1 is MNHNY and CDR2 is SVGAGI (reference sequence). CDR3 length: 13 amino acids. CDR3 nucleotide sequence: TGTGCCAGCAGTTCGACGGACAGGAACGAGCAGTACTTC. Amino acids: CASSSTDRNEQYF.

In the case of this clone: The sample has other DNA sequences that encode this CDR3 too. V gene TRBV18 combines with J gene TRBJ1-2; D gene unclear. The V end lost 0 bases, the J end lost 8 bases, and 10 bases lay between the germline ends. CDR3 length: 13 residues. Germline values: CDR1 KGHSH, CDR2 LQKENI. CDR3 residues: CASSPPAGLGYTF. The CDR3 coding sequence is TGTGCCAGCTCACCACCGGCGGGGTTAGGCTACACCTTC.

V and J are TRBV11-1 and TRBJ2-7; 13 bases map to TRBD2. Germline V gene data show CDR1 as SGHAT and CDR2 as FQDESV (reference sequence). Unmatched junction bases numbered 4, after V lost 5 bases and J lost 3 bases. The CDR3 is 15 residues long. For the CDR3, the DNA is TGTGCCAGCAGCAAGACTAGCGGGGGGATCTACGAGCAGTACTTC. This encodes CASSKTSGGIYEQYF.

The chain links TRBV28 to TRBJ1-1; unclear D gene. This CDR3 spans 13 amino acids. Germline V gene sequence: CDR1 MDHEN, CDR2 SYDVKM. The V gene lost 5 bases and the J gene lost 4 bases, with 11 bases spanning the gap. This chain's CDR3 is CASSSLGLTEAFF. The DNA of the CDR3 is TGTGCCAGCAGTAGTCTAGGCCTCACTGAAGCTTTCTTT.

This clone has just a few counts. This chain uses TRBV11-2 with TRBJ2-6; maybe TRBD1 (5 bases). There are 17 residues in the CDR3. Per the germline V gene, CDR1 is SGHAT and CDR2 is FQNNGV. The germline V and J ends were trimmed by 2 bases and 2 bases, with 13 bases remaining between them. This CDR3 is CASSLRQGTAGANVLTF. The CDR3 DNA sequence: TGTGCCAGCAGCTTAAGGCAGGGTACGGCTGGGGCCAACGTCCTGACTTTC.

V usage is TRBV5-1 and J usage is TRBJ2-5, with D possibly being TRBD2 (6 bases). V was trimmed by 4 bases and J by 5 bases, leaving 18 bases between them. Germline loops: CDR1 SGHRS, CDR2 YFSETQ. This CDR3 has 15 residues. The chain's CDR3 is CASSKRDSSRETQYF. The CDR3 DNA sequence: TGCGCCAGCAGCAAGAGGGACTCCTCCAGGGAGACCCAGTACTTC.

The chain's CDR3 is CASTFPPGGEQYF. The CDR3 bases are TGTGCCAGCACCTTCCCCCCGGGCGGCGAGCAGTACTTC. The chain couples TRBV5-6 to TRBJ2-7, with D unresolved. The V and J ends lost 6 bases and 6 bases respectively, with 16 bases between them. Per the germline V gene, CDR1 is SGHDT and CDR2 is YYEEEE. The CDR3 is 13 residues long.

The chain is built from TRBV18 and TRBJ2-7; no firm D call. Looked up from germline, CDR1 is KGHSH and CDR2 is LQKENI. V gave up 4 bases and J gave up 5 bases, with 18 bases separating them. This CDR3 is built from 15 residues. CDR3 nucleotide sequence: TGTGCCAGCTCACTTTCTACCCAGATCGGACACGAGCAGTACTTC. This encodes CASSLSTQIGHEQYF.

The rearrangement uses TRBV6-6 and TRBJ2-7; 11 nucleotides line up with TRBD1. This CDR3 spans 14 amino acids. Germline V gene data show CDR1 as MNHNY and CDR2 as SVGAGI (reference sequence). The V and J ends lost 6 bases and 4 bases, in that order; junction bases with no gene match: 5. The CDR3 coding sequence is TGTGCCAGCAGGTCCGGGACAGGGGGTTACGAGCAGTACTTC. Residues: CASRSGTGGYEQYF.

V is TRBV7-5 and J is TRBJ2-6; the table's D call, TRBD1, has no DNA check behind it. TRBV7-5 is listed as a pseudogene. The CDR3 extends over 14 amino acids. As DNA, the CDR3 is TGTGCCGTGAGTAGACAAAGTCGGGCCAACGTCCTGACTTTC. Amino acids: CAVSRQSRANVLTF.

V is TRBV7-2 and J is TRBJ2-7; TRBD2 matches at 7 bases. CDR1 and CDR2 from the germline V gene are SGHTA and FQGNSA. This CDR3 has 14 amino acids. Trimming cost V 5 bases and J 3 bases; bases outside gene matches: 7. CDR3 region: CASSRDYSNYEQYF. The CDR3 DNA reads TGTGCCAGCAGCCGGGACTATTCAAACTACGAGCAGTACTTC. The full variable domain, rest sourced from reference TRBV7-2 and TRBJ2-7, is GAGVSQSPSNKVTEKGKDVELRCDPISGHTALYWYRQSLGQGLEFLIYFQGNSAPDKSGLPSDRFSAERTGGSVSTLTIQRTQQEDSAVYLCASSRDYSNYEQYFGPGTRLTVT.

CDR3 loop: CASSLGTSGREGQYF. CDR3 in DNA: TGCGCCAGCAGCCTCGGGACTAGCGGGAGAGAGGGGCAGTATTTT. The V gene is TRBV5-1, the J gene TRBJ2-3; 14 bases map to TRBD2. Per the germline V gene, CDR1 is SGHRS and CDR2 is YFSETQ. V lost 4 bases, J lost 11 bases, and 9 bases stayed unmatched. The CDR3 extends over 15 amino acids.

In DNA form, the CDR3 reads TGTGCCTGGAGTGTAGATCCGGGACAGGGGGGAGCTTTCTTT. This encodes CAWSVDPGQGGAFF. The V call is TRBV30, the J call TRBJ1-1, with TRBD1 matching over 11 bases. V was pared by 0 bases and J by 10 bases, with 7 bases of the junction left unmatched. The CDR3 extends over 14 amino acids. The germline V gene encodes CDR1 GTSNPN and CDR2 SVGIG (reference sequence).

This clone has only a few counts. The chain combines TRBV28 with TRBJ1-5, with 8 bases aligning to TRBD1. This CDR3 contains 15 residues. With V trimmed by 6 bases and J by 3 bases, 7 bases remained unmatched. Germline V gives CDR1 MDHEN, CDR2 SYDVKM. In DNA, the CDR3 is TGTGCCAGCAGCCGAGGACAGGGCTACAATCAGCCCCAGCATTTT. Translated: CASSRGQGYNQPQHF.

The rearrangement joins TRBV11-2 to TRBJ1-5; tentatively, D is TRBD1 (6 bases). CDR1 is SGHAT, CDR2 FQNNGV, per germline. The length of the CDR3 is 14 residues. Trimming removed 1 base from V and 5 bases from J, with 9 bases in between. CDR3 amino acids: CASSLAGADQPQHF. CDR3 nucleotides: TGTGCCAGCAGCTTAGCAGGGGCGGATCAGCCCCAGCATTTT. The complete variable domain, with remaining parts taken from reference TRBV11-2 and TRBJ1-5, reads EAGVAQSPRYKIIEKRQSVAFWCNPISGHATLYWYQQILGQGPKLLIQFQNNGVVDDSQLPKDRFSAERLKGVDSTLKIQPAKLEDSAVYLCASSLAGADQPQHFGDGTRLSIL.

The rearrangement links TRBV20-1 to TRBJ2-5; no clear D gene. Trimming cost V 7 bases and J 3 bases, with 9 bases left between them. Germline loops: CDR1 DFQATT, CDR2 SNEGSKA (reference sequence). CDR3 length: 11 residues. The CDR3 reads CSVGSKETQYF. The CDR3 nucleotides read TGCAGTGTGGGCTCGAAAGAGACCCAGTACTTC.

The V gene is TRBV19, the J gene TRBJ1-5, with TRBD1 matching over 7 bases. The germline V gene has CDR1 LNHDA and CDR2 SQIVND (reference sequence). J gave up 3 bases and V 3 bases, and 2 bases lay outside the gene matches. The CDR3 spans 14 residues. The CDR3 sequence: CASSIGQDNQPQHF. As DNA, the CDR3 is TGTGCCAGTAGTATCGGACAGGACAATCAGCCCCAGCATTTT.